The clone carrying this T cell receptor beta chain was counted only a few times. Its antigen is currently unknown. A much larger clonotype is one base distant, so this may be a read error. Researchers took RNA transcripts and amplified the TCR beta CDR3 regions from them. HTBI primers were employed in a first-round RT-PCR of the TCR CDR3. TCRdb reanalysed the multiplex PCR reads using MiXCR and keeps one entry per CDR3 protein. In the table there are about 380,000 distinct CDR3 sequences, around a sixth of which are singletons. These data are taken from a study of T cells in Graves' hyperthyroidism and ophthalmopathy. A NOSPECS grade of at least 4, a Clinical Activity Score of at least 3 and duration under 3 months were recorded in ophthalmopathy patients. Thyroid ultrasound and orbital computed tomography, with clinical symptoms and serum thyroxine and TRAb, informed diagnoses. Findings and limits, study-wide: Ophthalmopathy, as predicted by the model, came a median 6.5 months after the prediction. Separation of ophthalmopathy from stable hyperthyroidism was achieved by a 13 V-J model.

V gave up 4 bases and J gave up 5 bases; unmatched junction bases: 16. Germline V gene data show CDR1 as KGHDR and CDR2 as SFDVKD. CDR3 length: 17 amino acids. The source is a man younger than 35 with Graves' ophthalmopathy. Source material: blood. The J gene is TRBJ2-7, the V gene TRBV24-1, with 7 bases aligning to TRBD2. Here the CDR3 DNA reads TGTGCCACCAGTGACACTCCGGGGAAACAAGGGAGGGACGAGCAGTACTTC. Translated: CATSDTPGKQGRDEQYF.